The 2 T cell receptor beta chains in this list originate from one sample, sequenced in a study of T-cell reconstitution after alpha-beta-depleted transplantation in children. The TCRbeta library was prepared with unique molecular identifiers. Via MiXCR, TCRdb re-called the PCR reads, giving one row per CDR3 protein. The table lists 490,000 or so distinct CDR3 sequences, about an eighth of them singletons. This specimen consisted of PBMCs from the stem cell graft donor, obtained from the stem cell graft. These receptors were obtained from a human donor who donated a stem cell graft to a child with combined immunodeficiency.

The V and J genes are TRBV15 and TRBJ1-2, with D possibly matching TRBD1 (6 bases). CDR3 length equals 15 residues. V lost 3 bases to trimming and J lost 10 bases, with 21 bases between them. The V gene's germline CDR1 is LNHNV and CDR2 YYDKDF (reference sequence). The CDR3 region has the DNA TGTGCCACCAGCAGCATATTGGGGGCAGGAGCTGACTACACCTTC. It codes for CATSSILGAGADYTF.

The chain carries TRBV12-3 or TRBV12-4 and TRBJ2-3, with TRBD2 as a possible D gene (5 bases). The CDR3 has 14 amino acids. V gave up 6 bases and J gave up 3 bases, with 13 bases separating them. CDR3 in amino acids: CASSRGLETDTQYF. The CDR3 DNA reads as TGTGCCAGCAGCCGGGGTTTGGAAACAGATACGCAGTATTTT.